This TCR beta chain is from a study of blood T cell repertoires in COVID-19. Study in general: The analysed material was cDNA or gDNA that came from T cells, B-cell-depleted T cells, or PBMCs.

Germline V gives CDR1 LGHNA, CDR2 YNFKEQ. J lost 6 bases, V lost 4 bases, and 5 bases had no gene match. The CDR3 contains 14 residues. In the original processing: By means of reference gene primer amplification, nucleated cell counts were estimated. Libraries were prepared by immunoSEQ multiplex PCR; TCRdb keeps only in-frame clonotypes and omits some of them. The V and J calls and clone size were taken over from that table, and D and trimming were inferred from the DNA. The data hold roughly 97,000 clones, with roughly nine tenths observed a single time. The clonotype originates from a human donor in a cohort sampled during active COVID-19. Material for sequencing was peripheral blood. The gene calls are TRBV4-2 and TRBJ2-1, with 8 bases aligning to TRBD2. Here the CDR3 reads CASSPESGGNEQFF. The CDR3 region has the DNA TGTGCCAGCAGCCCGGAGAGCGGGGGCAATGAGCAGTTCTTC.